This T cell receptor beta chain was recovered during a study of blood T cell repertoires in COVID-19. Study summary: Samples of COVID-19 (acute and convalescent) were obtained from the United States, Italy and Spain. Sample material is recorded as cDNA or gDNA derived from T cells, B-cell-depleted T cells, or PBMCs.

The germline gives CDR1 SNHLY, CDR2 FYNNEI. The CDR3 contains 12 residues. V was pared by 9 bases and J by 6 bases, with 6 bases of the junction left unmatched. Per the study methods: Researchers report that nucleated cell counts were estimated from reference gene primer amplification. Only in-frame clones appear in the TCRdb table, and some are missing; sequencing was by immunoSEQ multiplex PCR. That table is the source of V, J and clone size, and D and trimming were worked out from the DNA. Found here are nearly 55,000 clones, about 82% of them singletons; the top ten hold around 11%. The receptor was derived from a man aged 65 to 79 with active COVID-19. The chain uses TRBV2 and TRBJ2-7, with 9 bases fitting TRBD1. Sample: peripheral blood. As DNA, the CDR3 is TGTGCCAGTAGACAGGGGGGCAGCGAGCAGTACTTC. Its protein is CASRQGGSEQYF.